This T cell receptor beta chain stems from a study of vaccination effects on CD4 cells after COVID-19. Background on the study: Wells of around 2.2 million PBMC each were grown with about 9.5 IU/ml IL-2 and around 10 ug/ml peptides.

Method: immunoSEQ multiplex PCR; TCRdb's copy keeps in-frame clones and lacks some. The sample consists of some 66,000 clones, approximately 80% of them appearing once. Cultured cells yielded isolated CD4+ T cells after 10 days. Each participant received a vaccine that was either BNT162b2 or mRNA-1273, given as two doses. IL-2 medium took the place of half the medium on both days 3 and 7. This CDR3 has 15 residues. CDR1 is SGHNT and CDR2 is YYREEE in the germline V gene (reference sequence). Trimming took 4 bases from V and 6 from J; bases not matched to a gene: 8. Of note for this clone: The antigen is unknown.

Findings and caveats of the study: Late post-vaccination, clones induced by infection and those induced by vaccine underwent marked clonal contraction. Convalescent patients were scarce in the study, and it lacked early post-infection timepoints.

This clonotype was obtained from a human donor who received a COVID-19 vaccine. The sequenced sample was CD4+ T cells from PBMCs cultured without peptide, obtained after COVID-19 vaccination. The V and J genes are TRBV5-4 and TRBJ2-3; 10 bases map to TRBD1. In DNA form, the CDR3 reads TGTGCCAGCAGCAACAGACAGGGGGCATATGATACGCAGTATTTT. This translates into CASSNRQGAYDTQYF.